This TCR beta chain was documented in a study of chemoradiotherapy in HPV16-positive cancers. The overall study: Functional T-cell assays on a couple of HPV16-positive patients' cells defined candidate HPV-specific clones and common TCR motifs.

This clone was seen more than once but under ten times. Its antigen is currently unknown. General study findings and limits: Only two HPV16-positive patients supplied the functional HPV-specificity definition.

Trimming removed 3 bases at V and 1 base at J, with 9 bases between. CDR1 is LGHNA and CDR2 is YSLEER in the germline V gene. CDR3 length equals 15 residues. TCRdb keeps only in-frame clones here, not all; method: immunoSEQ multiplex PCR. The table includes some 7,400 clones, around four fifths detected once. This specimen consisted of tumor tissue, obtained from a patient who underwent chemoradiotherapy. This TCR was recovered from a human donor with HPV-associated anogenital cancer. This chain links TRBV4-3 with TRBJ2-2; D unclear. CDR3 loop: CASSQPRQNTGELFF. CDR3 sequence (DNA): TGCGCCAGCAGCCAGCCCCGACAGAACACCGGGGAGCTGTTTTTT.